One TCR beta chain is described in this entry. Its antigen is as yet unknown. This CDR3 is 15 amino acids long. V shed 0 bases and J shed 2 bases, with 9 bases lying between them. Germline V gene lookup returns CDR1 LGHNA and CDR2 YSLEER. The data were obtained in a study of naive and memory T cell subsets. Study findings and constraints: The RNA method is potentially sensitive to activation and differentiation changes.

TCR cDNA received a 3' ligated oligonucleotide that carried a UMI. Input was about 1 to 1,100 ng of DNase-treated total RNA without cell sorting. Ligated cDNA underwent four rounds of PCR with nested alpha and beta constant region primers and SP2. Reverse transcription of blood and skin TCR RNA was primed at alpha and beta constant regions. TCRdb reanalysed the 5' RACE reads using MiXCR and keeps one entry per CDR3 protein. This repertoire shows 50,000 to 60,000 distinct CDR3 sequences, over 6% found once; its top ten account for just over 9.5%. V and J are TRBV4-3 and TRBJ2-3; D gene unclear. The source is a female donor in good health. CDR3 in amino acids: CASSQESSLTDTQYF. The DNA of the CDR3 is TGCGCCAGCAGCCAAGAAAGCAGCCTCACAGATACGCAGTATTTT.